This entry lists 22 T cell receptor beta chains sequenced from one sample in a study of cytomegalovirus exposure and HLA in healthy donors. Use of 60 Vbeta and 13 Jbeta primers characterized the PCR. Here immunoSEQ multiplex PCR was the method, and the copy in TCRdb shows in-frame clones only, minus some. The sample lists about 170,000 clones, around 73% seen once, with about 5% in the top ten. The sequencing input was PBMCs. All receptors come from a woman in her late teens or twenties in good health and CMV-seropositive.

The chain is built from TRBV30 and TRBJ1-2; 10 nucleotides agree with TRBD1. The CDR3 is 15 amino acids. Germline loops: CDR1 GTSNPN, CDR2 SVGIG (reference sequence). V was pared by 4 bases and J by 7 bases, with 12 bases of the junction left unmatched. Written as DNA, the CDR3 is TGTGCCTGGATTTCTCCGGGACAGGGGCCTCGTGGCTACACCTTC. This gives the protein CAWISPGQGPRGYTF.

This chain connects TRBV9 to TRBJ1-6, with TRBD1 matching 8 bases. The germline CDR1 and CDR2 sequences are SGDLS and YYNGEE. The CDR3 is 15 residues long. V was clipped by 3 bases and J by 5 bases; unmatched bases: 4. The CDR3 is CASSEGTGDNSPLHF. The CDR3 region has the DNA TGTGCCAGCAGCGAAGGGACAGGAGATAATTCACCCCTCCACTTT. Complete variable domain (other parts from reference TRBV9 and TRBJ1-6): DSGVTQTPKHLITATGQRVTLRCSPRSGDLSVYWYQQSLDQGLQFLIQYYNGEERAKGNILERFSAQQFPDLHSELNLSSLELGDSALYFCASSEGTGDNSPLHFGNGTRLTVT.

The J gene is TRBJ1-3, the V gene TRBV7-2, with 8 positions matching TRBD1. Germline V gene data show CDR1 as SGHTA and CDR2 as FQGNSA. This CDR3 is 19 amino acids long. After removal of 1 base from V and 0 bases from J, the junction contained 11 bases not matched to a gene. The CDR3 is CASSLDGTGPLTSGNTIYF. In DNA form, the CDR3 reads TGTGCCAGCAGCTTAGATGGGACAGGCCCTTTAACCTCTGGAAACACCATATATTTT. Together with reference TRBV7-2 and TRBJ1-3, the CDR3 gives the full variable domain: GAGVSQSPSNKVTEKGKDVELRCDPISGHTALYWYRQSLGQGLEFLIYFQGNSAPDKSGLPSDRFSAERTGGSVSTLTIQRTQQEDSAVYLCASSLDGTGPLTSGNTIYFGEGSWLTVV.

The rearrangement uses TRBV2 and TRBJ2-7; D is unresolved. Per the germline V gene, CDR1 is SNHLY and CDR2 is FYNNEI. The V and J ends lost 1 base and 9 bases respectively, with 10 bases between them. The CDR3 loop spans 12 amino acids. CDR3 loop: CASSEDGQMQYF. CDR3 DNA: TGTGCCAGCAGTGAAGATGGGCAGATGCAGTACTTC.

A few counts support this clone. The chain uses TRBV10-2 and TRBJ2-3; D not certain. The CDR3 has 12 amino acids. Germline lookup yields CDR1 WSHSY and CDR2 SAAADI. Trimming removed 0 bases from V and 5 bases from J, with 3 bases in between. The CDR3 region is CASSESGDTQYF. In DNA form, the CDR3 reads TGCGCCAGCAGTGAGTCCGGAGATACGCAGTATTTT.

The V and J genes are TRBV5-1 and TRBJ2-7; D is unresolved. CDR1 is SGHRS, CDR2 YFSETQ, per germline. This CDR3 comprises 12 residues. V lost 0 bases and J lost 6, with 7 bases in between. CDR3 nucleotide sequence: TGCGCCAGCAGCTTGGAGGCAGGCGAGCAGTACTTC. It encodes CASSLEAGEQYF.

The chain joins TRBV30 to TRBJ2-7; D is undetermined. Germline V gives CDR1 GTSNPN, CDR2 SVGIG (reference sequence). The V and J ends lost 3 bases and 6 bases respectively, with 15 bases between them. The CDR3 is 13 amino acids. CDR3 bases: TGTGCCTGGAGCCTCCTGGGTCCGGGCGAGCAGTACTTC. This encodes CAWSLLGPGEQYF. Supplemented by reference TRBV30 and TRBJ2-7, the full variable domain reads SQTIHQWPATLVQPVGSPLSLECTVEGTSNPNLYWYRQAAGRGLQLLFYSVGIGQISSEVPQNLSASRPQDRQFILSSKKLLLSDSGFYLCAWSLLGPGEQYFGPGTRLTVT.

The rearrangement joins TRBV5-1 to TRBJ2-7, with D tentatively TRBD2 (6 bases). The CDR3 extends over 17 amino acids. V lost 0 bases and J 0 bases, leaving 16 bases between the germline ends. Germline CDR1 and CDR2: SGHRS and YFSETQ. CDR3 sequence: CASSLGAPGTSSYEQYF. The CDR3, as DNA: TGCGCCAGCAGCTTGGGCGCCCCCGGGACTTCCTCCTACGAGCAGTACTTC.

The chain combines TRBV11-1 with TRBJ2-5, with a possible D match to TRBD1 (6 bases). The assigned J gene may be wrong: the sequence end matches TRBJ2-7 better. CDR1 is SGHAT and CDR2 is FQDESV in the germline V gene (reference sequence). This CDR3 is 14 amino acids long. This CDR3 is CATRKDQGSYEQYF. The CDR3 region has the DNA TGTGCCACCCGGAAGGACCAGGGGTCCTACGAGCAGTACTTC.

This rearrangement joins TRBV4-3 to TRBJ1-5, with D tentatively TRBD1 (5 bases). With 4 bases removed from V and 7 bases from J, the gap between germline ends came to 14 bases. The CDR3 contains 14 residues. Germline lookup yields CDR1 LGHNA and CDR2 YSLEER. This CDR3 is CASSPELGAQPQHF. The CDR3 region has the DNA TGCGCCAGCAGCCCCGAGCTAGGGGCCCAGCCCCAGCATTTT.

The chain has TRBV5-4 and TRBJ2-3; TRBD2 matches at 8 bases. J was trimmed by 4 bases and V by 4 bases; bases with no gene match: 11. The CDR3 loop spans 16 amino acids. The germline V gene has CDR1 SGHNT and CDR2 YYREEE (reference sequence). The chain's CDR3 is CASSRDPGGASDTQYF. The CDR3 DNA reads as TGTGCCAGCAGCCGGGACCCGGGGGGGGCATCAGATACGCAGTATTTT.

The chain uses TRBV7-6 and TRBJ2-1; 8 nucleotides match TRBD2. Germline V gene data show CDR1 as SGHVS and CDR2 as FNYEAQ. Germline trimming cut 5 bases from V and 8 bases from J; bases unmatched to any gene: 17. This CDR3 is 17 amino acids long. The CDR3 bases are TGTGCCAGCAGCCCAATACCCCGCCCGGGGGGGCCCGATGAGCAGTTCTTC. Translated, it gives CASSPIPRPGGPDEQFF.

The CDR3 region has the DNA TGCAGCGTTGATACAGGGCGCCAATACGAGCAGTACTTC. This translates into CSVDTGRQYEQYF. J is TRBJ2-7 and V is TRBV29-1; D perhaps matches TRBD1 (6 bases). The germline CDR1 and CDR2 sequences are SQVTM and ANQGSEA. The V end lost 3 bases, the J end lost 4 bases, and 13 bases lay between the germline ends. This CDR3 is 13 amino acids long.

V usage is TRBV5-4 and J usage is TRBJ2-2; a possible D gene is TRBD1 (6 bases). The CDR3 consists of 16 residues. Looked up from germline, CDR1 is SGHNT and CDR2 is YYREEE (reference sequence). V dropped 4 bases and J dropped 3 bases, with 16 bases sitting between them. CDR3 loop: CASSQTGLGHTGELFF. As DNA, the CDR3 is TGTGCCAGCAGCCAAACAGGGTTAGGGCACACCGGGGAGCTGTTTTTT.

The V and J genes are TRBV4-3 and TRBJ2-1; 7 nucleotides align to TRBD2. V gave up 4 bases and J gave up 15 bases; unmatched junction bases: 18. The CDR3 spans 15 residues. Germline V gene data show CDR1 as LGHNA and CDR2 as YSLEER. Here the CDR3 reads CASSPKMRGGAGWFF. In DNA form, the CDR3 reads TGCGCCAGCAGCCCCAAGATGAGGGGAGGGGCGGGGTGGTTCTTC.

The chain carries TRBV9 and TRBJ2-7; 7 bases align to TRBD1. Germline CDR1 and CDR2: SGDLS and YYNGEE. V dropped 3 bases and J dropped 6; count of bases not matched to a gene: 6. This CDR3 has 13 residues. Written as DNA, the CDR3 is TGTGCCAGCAGCGCACCGACAGGGATCGAGCAGTACTTC. This gives the protein CASSAPTGIEQYF.

The rearrangement links TRBV5-1 to TRBJ2-5; 8 nucleotides agree with TRBD1. Germline loops: CDR1 SGHRS, CDR2 YFSETQ. The CDR3 is 14 amino acids. Germline trimming cut 1 base from V and 2 bases from J; bases unmatched to any gene: 1. The CDR3 loop reads CASSLNRGQETQYF. The CDR3 region has the DNA TGCGCCAGCAGCTTGAACAGGGGGCAAGAGACCCAGTACTTC.

The J gene is TRBJ1-4, the V gene TRBV19, with 8 bases fitting TRBD1. CDR3 length: 20 residues. Per the germline V gene, CDR1 is LNHDA and CDR2 is SQIVND (reference sequence). V lost 4 bases and J lost 0; bases outside the gene matches: 16. Written as DNA, the CDR3 is TGTGCCAGTAGTAACCGACAGGGGTATGGATCTAGGGCAACTAATGAAAAACTGTTTTTT. Its translation is CASSNRQGYGSRATNEKLFF.

This clone was picked up one time. The chain combines TRBV5-5 with TRBJ2-1, with 10 nucleotides matching TRBD1. The CDR3 spans 15 residues. The germline V gene encodes CDR1 SGHKS and CDR2 YYEKEE (reference sequence). Trimming at V came to 5 bases and at J to 6 bases, leaving 8 bases not matched to a gene. The CDR3 coding sequence is TGTGCCAGCAGATCCCGGGACAGGGGACGCAATGAGCAGTTCTTC. This translates into CASRSRDRGRNEQFF.

This clone was recorded a few times. The chain uses TRBV7-3 and TRBJ1-4; D is uncertain. V lost 2 bases, J lost 8 bases, and 15 bases lay in between. CDR1 SGHTA and CDR2 FQGTGA come from the germline V gene. The CDR3 length is 15 residues. The CDR3 bases are TGTGCCAGCAGCTTAGGCAACGGGAGAAGAGAAAAACTGTTTTTT. Protein: CASSLGNGRREKLFF.

This clone has more than one count but fewer than ten. This rearrangement joins TRBV9 to TRBJ2-3; 7 positions match TRBD2. Per the germline V gene, CDR1 is SGDLS and CDR2 is YYNGEE. V shed 4 bases and J 1 base; nucleotides not matched to a gene: 9. The length of the CDR3 is 16 residues. The CDR3 is CASSPIGSGGTDTQYF. CDR3 DNA sequence: TGTGCCAGCAGCCCCATCGGGAGCGGGGGCACAGATACGCAGTATTTT.

This clone turned up a few times. In DNA, the CDR3 is TGTGCCAGCTCACCACTCGGGACAGCCCACGAGCAGTACTTC. Its translation is CASSPLGTAHEQYF. The chain uses TRBV18 and TRBJ2-7; 7 nucleotides line up with TRBD1. With 1 base clipped from V and 5 bases from J, the junction kept 5 bases outside the gene matches. The length of the CDR3 is 14 residues. The germline gives CDR1 KGHSH, CDR2 LQKENI.